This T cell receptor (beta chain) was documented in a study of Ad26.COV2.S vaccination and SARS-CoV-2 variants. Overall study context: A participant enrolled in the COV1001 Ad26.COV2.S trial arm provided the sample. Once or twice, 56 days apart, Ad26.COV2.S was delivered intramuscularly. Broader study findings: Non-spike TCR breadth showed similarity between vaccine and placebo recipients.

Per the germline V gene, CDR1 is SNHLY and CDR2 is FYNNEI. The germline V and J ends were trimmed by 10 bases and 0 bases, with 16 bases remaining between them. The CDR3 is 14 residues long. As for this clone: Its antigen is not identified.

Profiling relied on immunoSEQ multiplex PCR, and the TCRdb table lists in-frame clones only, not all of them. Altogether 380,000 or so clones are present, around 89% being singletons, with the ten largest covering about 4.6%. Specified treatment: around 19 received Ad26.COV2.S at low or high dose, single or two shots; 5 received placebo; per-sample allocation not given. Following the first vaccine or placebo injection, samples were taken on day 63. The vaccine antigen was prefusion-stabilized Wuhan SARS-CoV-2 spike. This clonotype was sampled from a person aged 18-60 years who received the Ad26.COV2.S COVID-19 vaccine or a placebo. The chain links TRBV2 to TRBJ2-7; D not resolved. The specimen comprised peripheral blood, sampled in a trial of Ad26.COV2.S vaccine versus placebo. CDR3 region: CATERDKTSYEQYF. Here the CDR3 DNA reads TGTGCCACCGAACGAGACAAAACCTCCTACGAGCAGTACTTC.